This entry lists 16 T cell receptor beta chains sequenced from one sample in a study of blood T cell repertoires in COVID-19 (TCRdb year 2020). Receptor amplification or capture employed the immunoSEQ multiplex PCR assay. TCRdb took this table from immuneACCESS and kept in-frame rearrangements with V and J called. Such tables lack part of the clones; where checked against another copy, unresolved V genes explain under half of the gap, and the rest is unexplained. Across this sample there are over 150,000 clones, with approximately 88% seen only once. Roughly 4% of the sample rests with the top ten. The source material was peripheral blood. Receptors originate from an older woman who had recovered from COVID-19.

The genes are TRBV2 and TRBJ2-4, with TRBD2 as a possible D gene (5 bases). The CDR3 sequence is 14 residues long. V shed 1 base and J shed 6 bases, with 10 bases lying between them. From germline, CDR1 is SNHLY and CDR2 FYNNEI. The CDR3 DNA follows: TGTGCCAGCAGTGAAGGGTTCGGGGTAAACATTCAGTACTTC. It specifies CASSEGFGVNIQYF.

V and J are TRBV28 and TRBJ1-2; 12 bases match TRBD1. After removal of 4 bases from V and 8 bases from J, the junction contained 5 bases not matched to a gene. Germline loops: CDR1 MDHEN, CDR2 SYDVKM. The CDR3 is 14 residues long. CDR3 sequence reads: CASSSGDRGRGYTF. The CDR3 DNA reads TGTGCCAGCAGTTCAGGGGACAGGGGGCGCGGCTACACCTTC.

This chain connects TRBV19 to TRBJ1-3, with no clear D. The germline V gene encodes CDR1 LNHDA and CDR2 SQIVND (reference sequence). This CDR3 is 14 amino acids long. V lost 7 bases and J 0 bases, leaving 10 bases between the germline ends. CDR3 sequence reads: CASTVRSSGNTIYF. The CDR3 DNA sequence: TGTGCCAGTACCGTTAGGAGCTCTGGAAACACCATATATTTT.

The chain has TRBV7-8 and TRBJ2-1, with 8 bases lining up with TRBD2. J gave up 7 bases and V 5 bases, and 13 bases lay outside the gene matches. The CDR3 loop spans 16 amino acids. The germline V gene has CDR1 SGHVS and CDR2 FQNEAQ. In DNA, the CDR3 is TGTGCCAGCAGCCGGCGTGGTAGCGGGGTGGGTAATGAGCAGTTCTTC. Translation: CASSRRGSGVGNEQFF.

The V gene is TRBV7-9, the J gene TRBJ1-5; TRBD1 is a possible D gene (5 bases). Germline loops: CDR1 SEHNR, CDR2 FQNEAQ (reference sequence). The V end lost 3 bases, the J end lost 4 bases, and 16 bases lay between the germline ends. The CDR3 covers 16 residues. In DNA form, the CDR3 reads TGTGCCAGCAGCTTTGGGGACTCCAACCGAAATCAGCCCCAGCATTTT. Encoded protein: CASSFGDSNRNQPQHF.

The chain combines TRBV10-3 with TRBJ2-1, with 8 bases fitting TRBD1. Per the germline V gene, CDR1 is ENHRY and CDR2 is SYGVKD. The CDR3 spans 13 residues. Losses at the gene ends were 10 bases for V and 7 bases for J; bases not matched to a gene: 9. The CDR3 spells CASLGQVRNEQFF. The DNA of the CDR3 is TGTGCCAGCTTGGGACAGGTGAGAAATGAGCAGTTCTTC.

The rearrangement uses TRBV6-5 and TRBJ1-5, with D possibly being TRBD1 (6 bases). This CDR3 has 13 residues. Germline values: CDR1 MNHEY, CDR2 SVGAGI. Trimming removed 7 bases from V and 7 bases from J, with 14 bases in between. The CDR3 DNA is TGTGCCAGCACCTATTCACAGGGCCAGCCCCAGCATTTT. Its translation is CASTYSQGQPQHF.

This clone came up a few times. The chain has TRBV27 and TRBJ2-7; 8 bases are a match to TRBD2. With 8 bases clipped from V and 4 bases from J, the junction kept 13 bases outside the gene matches. The CDR3 is 15 residues long. In germline, CDR1 is MNHEY, CDR2 SMNVEV (reference sequence). Here the CDR3 reads CASGHIIGGDYEQYF. In DNA, the CDR3 is TGTGCCAGCGGCCATATAATCGGGGGGGATTACGAGCAGTACTTC.

CDR3 nucleotides: TGCGCCAGCAGCTTGGGACAGGGGGCAGCGGTTGATACGCAGTATTTT. Protein: CASSLGQGAAVDTQYF. This chain joins TRBV5-1 and TRBJ2-3, with 10 bases that match TRBD1. CDR3 length: 16 residues. Per germline, CDR1 SGHRS and CDR2 YFSETQ. Losses at the gene ends were 0 bases for V and 6 bases for J; bases not matched to a gene: 7.

J is TRBJ1-3 and V is TRBV5-5, with D tentatively TRBD1 (5 bases). Germline V gene data show CDR1 as SGHKS and CDR2 as YYEKEE (reference sequence). V was shortened by 0 bases and J by 2 bases, with 12 bases between the two germline ends. CDR3 length: 16 amino acids. The CDR3 protein is CASSLAAGRAGNTIYF. For the CDR3, the DNA is TGTGCCAGCAGCTTGGCTGCAGGCAGGGCTGGAAACACCATATATTTT.

This rearrangement joins TRBV10-2 to TRBJ2-7, with TRBD2 as a possible D gene (5 bases). The length of the CDR3 is 14 residues. V was pared by 0 bases and J by 3 bases, with 9 bases between. CDR1 and CDR2 from the germline V gene are WSHSY and SAAADI. CDR3 nucleotides: TGCGCCAGCAGTGAGTCGGGTAGCGTCTACGAGCAGTACTTC. Encoded protein: CASSESGSVYEQYF.

This clone was recorded only once. The J gene is TRBJ2-1, the V gene TRBV24-1; 7 positions agree with TRBD1. There are 17 residues in the CDR3. The junction had 8 bases not matched to a gene; V was cut back by 4 bases and J by 0 bases. Germline CDR1 KGHDR, CDR2 SFDVKD. The CDR3 spells CATSDLNRGSSYNEQFF. The CDR3 nucleotides are TGTGCCACCAGTGACCTTAACAGGGGCAGCTCCTACAATGAGCAGTTCTTC.

The genes are TRBV10-3 and TRBJ2-4; possible D gene TRBD1, 6 bases. Germline values: CDR1 ENHRY, CDR2 SYGVKD. V lost 9 bases, J lost 0 bases, and 12 bases lay in between. This CDR3 region has 14 residues. The chain's CDR3 is CAITGLQAKNIQYF. CDR3 sequence (DNA): TGTGCCATTACAGGGTTGCAAGCCAAAAACATTCAGTACTTC.

The V call is TRBV13, the J call TRBJ2-1, with 7 bases lining up with TRBD2. The length of the CDR3 is 14 residues. Per germline, CDR1 PRHDT and CDR2 FYEKMQ (reference sequence). V was clipped by 1 base and J by 5 bases; unmatched bases: 2. CDR3 nucleotide sequence: TGTGCCAGCAGCTTAGTTGCGGGGGACAATGAGCAGTTCTTC. Its protein product is CASSLVAGDNEQFF.

This chain links TRBV2 with TRBJ2-1, with 15 bases matching TRBD2. CDR1 is SNHLY and CDR2 is FYNNEI in the germline V gene. The length of the CDR3 is 14 residues. The junction had 2 bases not matched to a gene; V was cut back by 7 bases and J by 7 bases. CDR3 amino acids: CASTGTSGGNEQFF. CDR3 sequence (DNA): TGTGCCAGCACTGGGACTAGCGGGGGGAATGAGCAGTTCTTC.

V usage is TRBV5-1 and J usage is TRBJ1-5; 11 bases align to TRBD1. The CDR3 is 16 residues long. Germline V gene sequence: CDR1 SGHRS, CDR2 YFSETQ. V was clipped by 0 bases and J by 4 bases; unmatched bases: 3. CDR3 nucleotides: TGCGCCAGCAGCTTGGGGACAGGGGGCTCGAATCAGCCCCAGCATTTT. Translation gives CASSLGTGGSNQPQHF.